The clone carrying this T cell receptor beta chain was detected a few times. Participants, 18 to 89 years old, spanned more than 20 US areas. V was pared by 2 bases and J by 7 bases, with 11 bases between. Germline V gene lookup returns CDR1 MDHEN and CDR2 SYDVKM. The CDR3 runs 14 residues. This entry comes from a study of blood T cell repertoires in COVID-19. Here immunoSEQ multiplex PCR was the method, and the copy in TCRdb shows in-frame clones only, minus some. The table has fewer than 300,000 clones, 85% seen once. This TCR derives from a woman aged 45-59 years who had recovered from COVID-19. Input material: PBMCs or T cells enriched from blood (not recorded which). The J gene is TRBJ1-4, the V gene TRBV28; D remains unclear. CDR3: CASSLGGLIEKLFF. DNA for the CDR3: TGTGCCAGCAGTTTAGGAGGATTAATTGAAAAACTGTTTTTT. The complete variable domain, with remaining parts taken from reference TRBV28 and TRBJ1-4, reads DVKVTQSSRYLVKRTGEKVFLECVQDMDHENMFWYRQDPGLGLRLIYFSYDVKMKEKGDIPEGYSVSREKKERFSLILESASTNQTSMYLCASSLGGLIEKLFFGSGTQLSVL.